The 24 T cell receptor beta chains below come from one sample, sequenced in a study of beta chain features in type 1 diabetes (dated by TCRdb to 2017 to 2018). Receptor amplification or capture employed the immunoSEQ multiplex PCR assay. The entire amount of isolated RNA was reverse transcribed using the High Capacity cDNA Reverse Transcription Kit, so the sequenced TCRB transcripts were expressed ones. The source is immuneACCESS, and TCRdb retained only in-frame sequences with V and J called. Part of the clones is not carried over; for the studies checked, unresolved V genes explain less than half of this, and the remainder is unexplained. This sample lists around 140,000 clones; over 8% were detected once. Almost 0.65% of the sample comes from the top ten. The sample comprised central memory CD4+ T cells from blood. The origin of the receptors is a woman aged 35 to 49 in good health.

This clone was recorded a few times. V gene TRBV4-2 combines with J gene TRBJ1-2; 8 bases are shared with TRBD1. From germline, CDR1 is LGHNA and CDR2 YNFKEQ. This CDR3 region has 15 residues. Trimming at V came to 1 base and at J to 8 bases, leaving 9 bases not matched to a gene. The CDR3 coding sequence is TGTGCCAGCAGCCAAGTGGGGACAGGTCTAAAGGGCTACACCTTC. Its protein is CASSQVGTGLKGYTF.

The chain joins TRBV6-1 to TRBJ1-6, with D possibly TRBD1 on 6 matching bases. Germline V gene lookup returns CDR1 MNHNS and CDR2 SASEGT. The CDR3 has 14 amino acids. V was cut by 4 bases and J by 10 bases, with 14 bases left in between. The CDR3 coding sequence is TGTGCCAGCAGTGCCCTACAGGGTAACTCACCCCTCCACTTT. Its translation: CASSALQGNSPLHF.

This clone was seen a few times. The chain uses TRBV5-1 and TRBJ2-4, with 9 bases that match TRBD1. Germline V gene lookup returns CDR1 SGHRS and CDR2 YFSETQ. With V trimmed by 0 bases and J by 2 bases, 3 bases remained unmatched. The CDR3 covers 16 residues. The CDR3 spells CASSLGQGETKNIQYF. CDR3 nucleotides: TGCGCCAGCAGCTTGGGACAGGGGGAGACCAAAAACATTCAGTACTTC.

The chain is built from TRBV9 and TRBJ1-2; D is ambiguous. The CDR3 length is 15 residues. Trimming removed 0 bases at V and 7 bases at J, with 16 bases between. CDR1 is SGDLS and CDR2 is YYNGEE in the germline V gene. The CDR3 DNA is TGTGCCAGCAGCGTAGCGGCAGGCGGGCTGGCTGGCTACACCTTC. Translated, it gives CASSVAAGGLAGYTF. Full variable domain (missing parts from reference TRBV9 and TRBJ1-2): DSGVTQTPKHLITATGQRVTLRCSPRSGDLSVYWYQQSLDQGLQFLIQYYNGEERAKGNILERFSAQQFPDLHSELNLSSLELGDSALYFCASSVAAGGLAGYTFGSGTRLTVV.

This clone showed up just a few times. The chain is built from TRBV5-1 and TRBJ2-3, with D hard to call. V was trimmed by 5 bases and J by 0 bases, leaving 16 bases between them. This CDR3 spans 16 amino acids. CDR1 SGHRS and CDR2 YFSETQ come from the germline V gene. The chain's CDR3 is CASSSLGRGSTDTQYF. Here the CDR3 DNA reads TGCGCCAGCAGTTCCTTAGGCCGCGGTAGCACAGATACGCAGTATTTT.

This clone was found a few times. This chain connects TRBV5-8 to TRBJ2-5; 9 bases are a match to TRBD2. Trimming cost V 4 bases and J 4 bases; bases outside gene matches: 11. There are 16 residues in the CDR3. Germline V CDR1 and CDR2: SGHTS, YDEGEE. In nucleotides, the CDR3 is TGTGCCAGCAGCCGTACCGGGACTAGCCTTCGAGAGACCCAGTACTTC. It specifies CASSRTGTSLRETQYF. Full variable domain (rest looked up from reference TRBV5-8 and TRBJ2-5): EAGVTQSPTHLIKTRGQQATLRCSPISGHTSVYWYQQALGLGLQFLLWYDEGEERNRGNFPPRFSGRQFPNYSSELNVNALELEDSALYLCASSRTGTSLRETQYFGPGTRLLVL.

This clone was seen only a few times. The genes are TRBV14 and TRBJ2-7; weak D call: TRBD2 (5 bases). In germline, CDR1 is SGHDN, CDR2 FVKESK. This CDR3 comprises 13 residues. V shed 6 bases and J shed 1 base, with 10 bases lying between them. As DNA, the CDR3 is TGTGCCAGCAGGCGGGCTGATTCCTACGAGCAGTACTTC. Translation gives CASRRADSYEQYF.

The sample holds a few counts of this clone. The rearrangement links TRBV4-2 to TRBJ2-7; TRBD1 is a possible D gene (7 bases). V lost 3 bases and J lost 4, with 19 bases in between. Germline assignment: CDR1 LGHNA and CDR2 YNFKEQ. CDR3 length equals 16 residues. The CDR3 sequence is CASSQSLAAGGYEQYF. In DNA form, the CDR3 reads TGTGCCAGCAGCCAGTCCTTGGCGGCAGGGGGGTACGAGCAGTACTTC.

This clone was observed a handful of times. The rearrangement links TRBV5-4 to TRBJ1-2, with D possibly being TRBD1 (5 bases). V lost 5 bases and J lost 3, with 17 bases in between. CDR3 size: 15 residues. Germline CDR1 and CDR2: SGHNT and YYREEE (reference sequence). CDR3 bases: TGTGCCAGCAGTGGGGCGCGGAGCAATTACTATGGCTACACCTTC. This codes for CASSGARSNYYGYTF.

This clone was counted only a few times. V and J are TRBV14 and TRBJ2-2; 8 positions match TRBD2. CDR1 is SGHDN and CDR2 is FVKESK in the germline V gene. CDR3 size: 15 residues. After removal of 6 bases from V and 1 base from J, the junction contained 4 bases not matched to a gene. The CDR3 loop is CASRRAGVNTGELFF. The CDR3 nucleotides read TGTGCCAGCAGACGAGCGGGGGTGAACACCGGGGAGCTGTTTTTT.

The chain links TRBV28 to TRBJ1-2; 7 bases fit TRBD1. Germline trimming cut 5 bases from V and 7 bases from J; bases unmatched to any gene: 7. CDR1 is MDHEN, CDR2 SYDVKM, per germline. There are 13 residues in the CDR3. The CDR3 reads CASSPTGVGGYTF. CDR3 in DNA: TGTGCCAGCAGTCCTACAGGGGTTGGTGGCTACACCTTC.

Only a few counts were recorded for this clone. The V and J genes are TRBV6-5 and TRBJ2-7, with 9 nucleotides matching TRBD1. Germline V CDR1 and CDR2: MNHEY, SVGAGI. The CDR3 covers 14 residues. V was pared by 5 bases and J by 6 bases, with 8 bases of the junction left unmatched. Here the CDR3 reads CASSGGDRVPEQYF. The CDR3 coding sequence is TGTGCCAGCAGTGGGGGGGACAGGGTGCCCGAGCAGTACTTC.

This clone was counted a few times. This chain connects TRBV7-8 to TRBJ1-1, with 10 bases identical to TRBD1. The ends lost 5 bases at V and 4 bases at J; junction bases unmatched: 7. Germline V lookup: CDR1 SGHVS, CDR2 FQNEAQ. The CDR3 sequence is 15 residues long. The CDR3 sequence is CASSADRGLGTEAFF. The CDR3 bases are TGTGCCAGCAGCGCCGACAGGGGGCTGGGCACTGAAGCTTTCTTT. The full variable domain, completed using reference TRBV7-8 and TRBJ1-1, is GAGVSQSPRYKVAKRGQDVALRCDPISGHVSLFWYQQALGQGPEFLTYFQNEAQLDKSGLPSDRFFAERPEGSVSTLKIQRTQQEDSAVYLCASSADRGLGTEAFFGQGTRLTVV.

This clone was counted at least ten times. The chain employs TRBV9 and TRBJ2-5; 7 nucleotides match TRBD2. This CDR3 spans 14 amino acids. Germline V lookup: CDR1 SGDLS, CDR2 YYNGEE. The V gene end was trimmed by 8 bases and the J gene end by 2 bases; junction bases not matched to a gene: 9. CDR3 region: CASGSGNGQETQYF. Here the CDR3 DNA reads TGTGCCAGTGGGAGCGGGAATGGTCAAGAGACCCAGTACTTC.

The CDR3 is CASRGGRTGGKETQYF. The CDR3 coding sequence is TGTGCCAGCAGGGGTGGTCGGACAGGGGGAAAAGAGACCCAGTACTTC. The genes are TRBV27 and TRBJ2-5; 10 bases line up with TRBD1. CDR3 size: 16 residues. V was pared by 6 bases and J by 3 bases, with 10 bases of the junction left unmatched. Germline V gene sequence: CDR1 MNHEY, CDR2 SMNVEV (reference sequence).

There are a few counts of this clone. The rearrangement uses TRBV5-1 and TRBJ2-1; D perhaps matches TRBD2 (5 bases). The germline V gene has CDR1 SGHRS and CDR2 YFSETQ. V was pared by 5 bases and J by 5 bases, with 11 bases between. This CDR3 is built from 13 residues. Here the CDR3 DNA reads TGCGCCAGCAGTTTAGTGGGAGACAATGAGCAGTTCTTC. This encodes CASSLVGDNEQFF.

The chain carries TRBV29-1 and TRBJ2-3, with a weak D call TRBD1 (5 bases). This CDR3 has 12 amino acids. Trimming removed 2 bases from V and 6 bases from J, with 9 bases in between. CDR1 SQVTM and CDR2 ANQGSEA come from the germline V gene. CDR3 sequence (DNA): TGCAGCGTTGAACCAGGGATCGATACGCAGTATTTT. It specifies CSVEPGIDTQYF.

This clone was seen more than once but under ten times. The chain joins TRBV11-2 to TRBJ1-1; maybe TRBD1 (5 bases). This CDR3 is 14 amino acids long. CDR1 and CDR2 from the germline V gene are SGHAT and FQNNGV. The V gene lost 5 bases and the J gene lost 0 bases, with 10 bases spanning the gap. For the CDR3, the DNA is TGTGCCAGCAGCGACAGCGTAATGAACACTGAAGCTTTCTTT. Residues: CASSDSVMNTEAFF.

There are a few counts of this clone. The chain uses TRBV6-5 and TRBJ2-5; the D gene is possibly TRBD2 (5 bases). The CDR3 is 16 residues long. Germline values: CDR1 MNHEY, CDR2 SVGAGI. With 0 bases removed from V and 5 bases from J, the gap between germline ends came to 16 bases. The CDR3 protein is CASSYSKSGLSETQYF. Here the CDR3 DNA reads TGTGCCAGCAGTTACTCGAAGTCGGGGTTATCGGAGACCCAGTACTTC.

This clone showed up just a few times. This rearrangement joins TRBV7-2 to TRBJ1-1; 7 bases agree with TRBD1. The CDR3 runs 13 residues. Trimming took 5 bases from V and 4 from J; bases not matched to a gene: 4. Germline CDR1 reads SGHTA; CDR2 reads FQGNSA. The CDR3 reads CASSVQGPTEAFF. The CDR3 DNA reads TGTGCCAGCAGCGTACAGGGGCCCACTGAAGCTTTCTTT.

This clone showed up just a few times. V gene TRBV9 combines with J gene TRBJ2-3; D gene ambiguous. In germline, CDR1 is SGDLS, CDR2 YYNGEE. The germline V and J ends were trimmed by 2 bases and 0 bases, with 7 bases remaining between them. There are 14 residues in the CDR3. In nucleotides, the CDR3 is TGTGCCAGCAGCGTTTTCTCGAGCACAGATACGCAGTATTTT. This encodes CASSVFSSTDTQYF.

This chain joins TRBV4-1 and TRBJ1-6, with 10 bases aligning to TRBD1. Trimming took 4 bases from V and 5 from J; bases not matched to a gene: 2. The CDR3 contains 15 residues. Looked up from germline, CDR1 is MGHRA and CDR2 is YSYEKL. The CDR3 sequence is CASSPGTGDNSPLHF. The CDR3 nucleotides read TGCGCCAGCAGCCCCGGGACAGGGGATAATTCACCCCTCCACTTT.

The chain has TRBV29-1 and TRBJ1-2; 9 bases line up with TRBD1. V lost 6 bases and J lost 4; bases outside the gene matches: 12. Germline CDR1 is SQVTM and CDR2 is ANQGSEA. The CDR3 totals 15 residues. Written as DNA, the CDR3 is TGCAGCGTCGGAATCCGGGACAGGGCTTTCTATGGCTACACCTTC. It codes for CSVGIRDRAFYGYTF.

This clone came up a few times. Germline and junction disagree at one end, which may indicate a read error. The chain has TRBV11-2 and TRBJ2-3; 9 bases match TRBD2. Germline lookup yields CDR1 SGHAT and CDR2 FQNNGV. This CDR3 spans 13 amino acids. CDR3 sequence (DNA): TGTGCCAGCAGCTTAGGGTATAGGACTAGCGTAGATTTT. Amino acid sequence: CASSLGYRTSVDF.